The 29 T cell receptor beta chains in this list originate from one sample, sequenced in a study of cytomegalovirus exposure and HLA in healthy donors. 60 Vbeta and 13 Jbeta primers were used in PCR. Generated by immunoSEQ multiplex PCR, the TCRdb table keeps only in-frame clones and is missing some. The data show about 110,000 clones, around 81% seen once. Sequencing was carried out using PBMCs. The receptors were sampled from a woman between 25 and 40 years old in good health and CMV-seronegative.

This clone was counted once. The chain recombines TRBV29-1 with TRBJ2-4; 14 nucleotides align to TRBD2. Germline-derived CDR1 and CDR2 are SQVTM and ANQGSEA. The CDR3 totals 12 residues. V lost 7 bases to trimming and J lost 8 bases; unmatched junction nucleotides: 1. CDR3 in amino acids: CSGGLAGDIQYF. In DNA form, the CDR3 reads TGCAGCGGGGGACTAGCGGGAGACATTCAGTACTTC.

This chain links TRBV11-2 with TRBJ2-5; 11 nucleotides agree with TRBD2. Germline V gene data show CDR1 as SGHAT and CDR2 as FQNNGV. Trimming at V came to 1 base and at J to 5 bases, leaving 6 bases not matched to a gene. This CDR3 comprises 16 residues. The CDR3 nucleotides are TGTGCCAGCAGCTTAGCAGGGCTAGCGGGGGGCGAGACCCAGTACTTC. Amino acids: CASSLAGLAGGETQYF.

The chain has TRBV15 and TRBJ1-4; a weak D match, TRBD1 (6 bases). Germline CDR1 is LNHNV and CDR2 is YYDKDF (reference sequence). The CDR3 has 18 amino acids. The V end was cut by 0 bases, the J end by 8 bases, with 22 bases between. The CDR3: CATSRDLGEQGESEKLFF. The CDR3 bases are TGTGCCACCAGCAGAGATTTGGGTGAACAGGGAGAGTCGGAAAAACTGTTTTTT. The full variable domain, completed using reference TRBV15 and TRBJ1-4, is DAMVIQNPRYQVTQFGKPVTLSCSQTLNHNVMYWYQQKSSQAPKLLFHYYDKDFNNEADTPDNFQSRRPNTSFCFLDIRSPGLGDTAMYLCATSRDLGEQGESEKLFFGSGTQLSVL.

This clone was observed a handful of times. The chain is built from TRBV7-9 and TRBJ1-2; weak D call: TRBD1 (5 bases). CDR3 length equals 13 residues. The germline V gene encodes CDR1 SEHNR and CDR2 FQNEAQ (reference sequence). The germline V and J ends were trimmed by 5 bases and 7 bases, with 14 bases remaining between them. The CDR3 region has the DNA TGTGCCAGCAGCCCCAAAGTCCAGGGTGGCTACACCTTC. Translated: CASSPKVQGGYTF.

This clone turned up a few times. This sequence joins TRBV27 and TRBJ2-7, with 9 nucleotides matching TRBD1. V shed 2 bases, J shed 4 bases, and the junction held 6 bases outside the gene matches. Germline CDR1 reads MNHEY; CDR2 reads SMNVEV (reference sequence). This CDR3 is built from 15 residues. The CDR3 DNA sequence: TGTGCCAGCAGTTTAATAGGGACAGGGACGTACGAGCAGTACTTC. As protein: CASSLIGTGTYEQYF.

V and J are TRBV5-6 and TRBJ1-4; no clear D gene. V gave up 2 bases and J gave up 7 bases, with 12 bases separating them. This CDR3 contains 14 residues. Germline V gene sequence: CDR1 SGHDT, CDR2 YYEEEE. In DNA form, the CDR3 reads TGTGCCAGCAGCTTCGTGGGCGCGAGTGAAAAACTGTTTTTT. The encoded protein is CASSFVGASEKLFF.

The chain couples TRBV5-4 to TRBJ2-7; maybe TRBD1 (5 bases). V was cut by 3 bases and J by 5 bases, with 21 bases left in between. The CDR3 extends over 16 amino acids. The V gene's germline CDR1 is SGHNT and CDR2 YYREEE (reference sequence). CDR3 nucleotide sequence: TGTGCCAGCAGCTGGACACCCGGATTCGTCCGAGACGAGCAGTACTTC. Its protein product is CASSWTPGFVRDEQYF.

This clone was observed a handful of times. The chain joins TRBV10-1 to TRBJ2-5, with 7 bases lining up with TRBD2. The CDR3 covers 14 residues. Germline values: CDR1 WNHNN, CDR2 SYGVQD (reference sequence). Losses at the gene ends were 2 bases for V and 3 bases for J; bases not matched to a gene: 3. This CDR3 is CASSEGTTKETQYF. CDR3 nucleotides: TGCGCCAGCAGTGAGGGGACTACCAAAGAGACCCAGTACTTC.

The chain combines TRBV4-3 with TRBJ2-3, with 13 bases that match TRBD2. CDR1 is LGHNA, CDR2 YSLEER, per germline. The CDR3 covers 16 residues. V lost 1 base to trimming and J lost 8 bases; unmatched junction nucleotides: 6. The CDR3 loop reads CASSQGTSGRRGTQYF. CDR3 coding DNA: TGCGCCAGCAGCCAAGGGACTAGCGGGAGAAGGGGTACGCAGTATTTT.

In DNA form, the CDR3 reads TGCGCCAGCAGCTTGAGAGAGAACACTGAAGCTTTCTTT. This gives the protein CASSLRENTEAFF. V usage is TRBV5-1 and J usage is TRBJ1-1; no clear D gene. The V and J ends lost 1 base and 1 base respectively, with 5 bases between them. Germline CDR1 and CDR2: SGHRS and YFSETQ. The CDR3 contains 13 residues.

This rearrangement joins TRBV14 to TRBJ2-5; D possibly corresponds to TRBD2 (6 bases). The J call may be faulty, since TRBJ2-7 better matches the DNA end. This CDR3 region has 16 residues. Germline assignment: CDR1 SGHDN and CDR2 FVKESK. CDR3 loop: CASSRPAGGKYYEQYF. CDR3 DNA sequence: TGTGCCAGCAGCCGTCCTGCGGGCGGGAAATACTACGAGCAGTACTTC.

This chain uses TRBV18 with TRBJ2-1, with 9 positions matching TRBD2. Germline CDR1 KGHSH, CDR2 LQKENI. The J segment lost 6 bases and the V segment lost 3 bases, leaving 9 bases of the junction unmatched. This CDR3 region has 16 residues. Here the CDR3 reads CASSPGGRALGNEQFF. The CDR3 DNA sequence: TGTGCCAGCTCACCTGGCGGGAGGGCCTTGGGCAATGAGCAGTTCTTC.

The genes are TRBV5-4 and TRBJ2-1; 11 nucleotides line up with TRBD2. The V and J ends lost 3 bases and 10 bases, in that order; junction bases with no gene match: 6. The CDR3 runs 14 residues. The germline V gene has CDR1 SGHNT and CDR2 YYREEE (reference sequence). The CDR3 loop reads CASSSSLAGGEQFF. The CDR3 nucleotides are TGTGCCAGCAGCTCATCCCTAGCGGGAGGCGAGCAGTTCTTC.

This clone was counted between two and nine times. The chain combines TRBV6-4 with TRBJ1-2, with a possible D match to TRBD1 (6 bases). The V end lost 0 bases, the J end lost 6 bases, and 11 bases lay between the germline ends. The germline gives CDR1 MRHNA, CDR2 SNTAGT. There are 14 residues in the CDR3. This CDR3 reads CASSDSARGHGYTF. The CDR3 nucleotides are TGTGCCAGCAGTGACTCCGCCAGGGGACATGGCTACACCTTC.

CDR3 residues: CASSLGQLNTEAFF. The CDR3 bases are TGTGCCAGCAGTCTAGGACAGTTGAACACTGAAGCTTTCTTT. The chain uses TRBV28 and TRBJ1-1; maybe TRBD1 (6 bases). Germline loops: CDR1 MDHEN, CDR2 SYDVKM. V was trimmed by 5 bases and J by 0 bases, leaving 10 bases between them. The CDR3 runs 14 residues.

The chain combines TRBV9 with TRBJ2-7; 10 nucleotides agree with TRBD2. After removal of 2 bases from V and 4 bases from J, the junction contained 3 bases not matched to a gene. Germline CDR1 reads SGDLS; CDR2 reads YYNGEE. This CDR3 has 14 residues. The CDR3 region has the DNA TGTGCCAGCAGCGTCCATAGCGGGAGGTACGAGCAGTACTTC. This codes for CASSVHSGRYEQYF. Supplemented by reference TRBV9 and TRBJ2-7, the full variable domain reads DSGVTQTPKHLITATGQRVTLRCSPRSGDLSVYWYQQSLDQGLQFLIQYYNGEERAKGNILERFSAQQFPDLHSELNLSSLELGDSALYFCASSVHSGRYEQYFGPGTRLTVT.

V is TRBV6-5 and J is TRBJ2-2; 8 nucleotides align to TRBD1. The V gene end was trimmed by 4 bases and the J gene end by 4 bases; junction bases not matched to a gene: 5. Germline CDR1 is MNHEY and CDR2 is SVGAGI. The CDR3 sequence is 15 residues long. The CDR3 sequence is CASSSGDRPTGELFF. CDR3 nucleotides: TGTGCCAGCAGTTCGGGGGACAGGCCCACCGGGGAGCTGTTTTTT.

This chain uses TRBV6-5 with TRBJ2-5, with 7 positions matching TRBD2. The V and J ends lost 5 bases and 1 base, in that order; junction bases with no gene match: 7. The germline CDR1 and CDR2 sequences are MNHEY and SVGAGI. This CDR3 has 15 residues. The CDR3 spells CASSTAGDPQETQYF. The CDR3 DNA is TGTGCCAGCAGTACGGCGGGAGATCCCCAAGAGACCCAGTACTTC.

CDR3 coding DNA: TGTGCCACAACTAGCGGGAGGTACGAGCAGTACTTC. Encoded protein: CATTSGRYEQYF. The genes are TRBV25-1 and TRBJ2-7; TRBD2 matches 12 bases. CDR3 length: 12 residues. V shed 10 bases, J shed 4 bases, and the junction held 2 bases outside the gene matches. Germline V lookup: CDR1 MGHDK, CDR2 SYGVNS.

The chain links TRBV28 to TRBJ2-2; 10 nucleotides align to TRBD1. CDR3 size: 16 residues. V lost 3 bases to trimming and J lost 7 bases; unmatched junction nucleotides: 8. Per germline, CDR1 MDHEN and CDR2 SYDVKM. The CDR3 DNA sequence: TGTGCCAGCAGTTTCTTAAGGACAGGGGGACACGGGGAGCTGTTTTTT. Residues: CASSFLRTGGHGELFF.

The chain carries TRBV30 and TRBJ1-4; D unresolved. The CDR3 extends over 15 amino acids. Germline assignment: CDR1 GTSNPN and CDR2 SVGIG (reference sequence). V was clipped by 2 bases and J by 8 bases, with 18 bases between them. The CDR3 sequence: CAWSPGPGEEEKLFF. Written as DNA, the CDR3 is TGTGCCTGGAGTCCTGGTCCGGGAGAGGAAGAAAAACTGTTTTTT.

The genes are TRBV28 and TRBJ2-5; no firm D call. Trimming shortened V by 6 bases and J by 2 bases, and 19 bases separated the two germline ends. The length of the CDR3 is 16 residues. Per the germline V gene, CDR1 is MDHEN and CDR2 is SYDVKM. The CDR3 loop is CASSPRPNGRQETQYF. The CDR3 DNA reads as TGTGCCAGCAGCCCCCGTCCGAACGGCAGGCAAGAGACCCAGTACTTC.

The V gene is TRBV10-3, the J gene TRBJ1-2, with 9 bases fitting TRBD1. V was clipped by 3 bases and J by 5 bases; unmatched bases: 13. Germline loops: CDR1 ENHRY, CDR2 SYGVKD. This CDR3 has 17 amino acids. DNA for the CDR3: TGTGCCATCAGTGACGGGGGCGGACAGGGGCAAACTTATGGCTACACCTTC. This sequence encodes CAISDGGGQGQTYGYTF.

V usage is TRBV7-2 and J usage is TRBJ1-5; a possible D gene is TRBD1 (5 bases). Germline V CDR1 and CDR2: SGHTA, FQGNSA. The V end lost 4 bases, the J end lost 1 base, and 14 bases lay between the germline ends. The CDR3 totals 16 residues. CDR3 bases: TGTGCCAGCAGCTCGACCGGGGGGGGAAGCAATCAGCCCCAGCATTTT. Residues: CASSSTGGGSNQPQHF.

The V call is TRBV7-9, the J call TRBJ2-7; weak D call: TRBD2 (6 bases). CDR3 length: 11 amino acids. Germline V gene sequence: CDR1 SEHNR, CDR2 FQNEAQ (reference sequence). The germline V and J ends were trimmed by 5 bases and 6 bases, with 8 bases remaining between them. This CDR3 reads CASSVGGEQYF. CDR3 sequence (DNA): TGTGCCAGCAGCGTGGGGGGCGAGCAGTACTTC.

CDR3 residues: CASSSGLVRWYNEQFF. CDR3 DNA sequence: TGCGCCAGCAGCTCCGGACTAGTGAGGTGGTACAATGAGCAGTTCTTC. The gene calls are TRBV5-1 and TRBJ2-1; 7 nucleotides align to TRBD2. The CDR3 runs 16 residues. Germline assignment: CDR1 SGHRS and CDR2 YFSETQ. The ends lost 3 bases at V and 4 bases at J; junction bases unmatched: 10.

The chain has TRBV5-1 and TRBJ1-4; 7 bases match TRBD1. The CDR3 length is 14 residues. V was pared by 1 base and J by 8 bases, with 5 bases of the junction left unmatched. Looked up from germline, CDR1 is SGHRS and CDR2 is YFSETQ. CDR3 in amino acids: CASSLKGAGEKLFF. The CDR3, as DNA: TGCGCCAGCAGCTTGAAGGGGGCAGGGGAAAAACTGTTTTTT.

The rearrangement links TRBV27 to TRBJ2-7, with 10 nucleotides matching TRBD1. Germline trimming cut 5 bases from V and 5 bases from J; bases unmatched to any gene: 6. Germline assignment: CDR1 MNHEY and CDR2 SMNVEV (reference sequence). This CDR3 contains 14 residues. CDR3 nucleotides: TGTGCCAGCAGTACCGGGACAGGGGTCCACGAGCAGTACTTC. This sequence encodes CASSTGTGVHEQYF.

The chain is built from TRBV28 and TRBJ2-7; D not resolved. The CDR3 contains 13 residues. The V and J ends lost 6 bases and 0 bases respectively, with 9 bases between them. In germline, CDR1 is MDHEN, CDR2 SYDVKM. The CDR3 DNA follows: TGTGCCAGCAGGTCGACAAGCTCCTACGAGCAGTACTTC. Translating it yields CASRSTSSYEQYF.